The following is a T cell receptor beta chain sequence with its context. Clones were sequenced by immunoSEQ multiplex PCR, and TCRdb holds only the in-frame ones, with some missing. The table lists some 200,000 clones, approximately 90% of them singletons, with 0.99% in the top ten. The data were taken from a study of T cell responses to AZD1222 COVID-19 vaccine. Trimming pared 3 bases from V and 7 bases from J, leaving 12 bases between. The CDR3 is 14 residues long. The germline V gene has CDR1 SGHNT and CDR2 YENEEA. This chain joins TRBV11-3 and TRBJ2-2; D is tentatively TRBD1 or TRBD2 (6 bases each). Specimen: peripheral blood, collected on day 0 of AZD1222 vaccination. The TCR sequence derives from an adult in good health. The CDR3 spells CASSFGGSGGELFF. The CDR3 DNA follows: TGTGCCAGCAGCTTCGGGGGCTCCGGCGGGGAGCTGTTTTTT.